This T cell receptor (beta chain) was captured by sequencing in a study of identical twins. General study findings and limits: When twins shared out-of-frame alpha sequences, those sequences had excess low generation probability. Beta out-of-frame sequences displayed a weaker excess of sharing between twins. Twin sharing of out-of-frame TCR alpha was underestimated by models in monozygotic pairs.

A universal primer site came from template switching; cDNA carried unique molecular identifiers. Using its own MiXCR run on the 5' RACE reads, TCRdb lists one record per CDR3 protein. This sample yields roughly 290,000 distinct CDR3 sequences, of which more than 6.5% are seen a single time; approximately 2.1% belongs to the top ten. Many counts were recorded for this clonotype. The antigen remains unidentified. These sequences were also reported in another study, on yellow fever vaccine responses in identical twins.

The receptor was isolated from a young woman in good health. The sequencing input was memory (CD45RO+) T cells sorted from blood.

CDR3 nucleotides: TGTGCCAGCAGGTTGTATCTCCGGACAAAAGACAATGAGCAGTTCTTC. This gives the protein CASRLYLRTKDNEQFF. The V gene is TRBV5-6, the J gene TRBJ2-1; maybe TRBD1 (5 bases). Germline CDR1 and CDR2: SGHDT and YYEEEE. This CDR3 has 16 residues. Deletions cut 5 bases from V and 5 bases from J, with 20 bases between.